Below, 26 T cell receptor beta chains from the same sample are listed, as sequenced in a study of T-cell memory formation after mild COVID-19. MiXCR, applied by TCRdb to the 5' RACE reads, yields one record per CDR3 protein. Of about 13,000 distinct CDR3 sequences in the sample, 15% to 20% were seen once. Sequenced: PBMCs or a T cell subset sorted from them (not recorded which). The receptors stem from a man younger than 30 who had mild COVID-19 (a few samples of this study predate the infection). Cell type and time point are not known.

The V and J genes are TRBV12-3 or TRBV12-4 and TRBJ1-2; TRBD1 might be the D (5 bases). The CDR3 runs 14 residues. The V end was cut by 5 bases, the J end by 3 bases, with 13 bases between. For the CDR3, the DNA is TGTGCCAGCAGTCCAGACGGGACCTACTATGGCTACACCTTC. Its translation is CASSPDGTYYGYTF.

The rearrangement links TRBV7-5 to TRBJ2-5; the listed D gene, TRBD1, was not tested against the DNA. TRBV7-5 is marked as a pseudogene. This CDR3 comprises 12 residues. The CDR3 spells CIFLGDGETQYF. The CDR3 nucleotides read TGTATCTTCTTGGGGGATGGGGAGACCCAGTACTTC.

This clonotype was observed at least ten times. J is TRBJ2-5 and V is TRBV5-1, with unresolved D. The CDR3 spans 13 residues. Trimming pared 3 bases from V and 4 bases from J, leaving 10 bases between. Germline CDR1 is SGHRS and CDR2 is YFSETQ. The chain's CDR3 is CASSWELGETQYF. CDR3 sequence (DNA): TGCGCCAGCAGCTGGGAATTGGGAGAGACCCAGTACTTC.

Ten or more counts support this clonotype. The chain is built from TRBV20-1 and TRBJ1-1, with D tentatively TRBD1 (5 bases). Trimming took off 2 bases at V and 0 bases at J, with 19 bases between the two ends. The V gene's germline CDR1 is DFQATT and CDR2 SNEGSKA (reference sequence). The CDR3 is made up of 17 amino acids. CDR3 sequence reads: CSARNRDAASLNTEAFF. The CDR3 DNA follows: TGCAGTGCTAGAAACCGGGACGCAGCTTCGCTGAACACTGAAGCTTTCTTT.

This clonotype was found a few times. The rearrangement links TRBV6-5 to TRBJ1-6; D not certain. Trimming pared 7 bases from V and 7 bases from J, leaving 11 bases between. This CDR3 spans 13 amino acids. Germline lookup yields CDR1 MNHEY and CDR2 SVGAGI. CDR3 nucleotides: TGTGCCAGCACCTGGCAGAGAAATTCACCCCTCCACTTT. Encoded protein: CASTWQRNSPLHF.

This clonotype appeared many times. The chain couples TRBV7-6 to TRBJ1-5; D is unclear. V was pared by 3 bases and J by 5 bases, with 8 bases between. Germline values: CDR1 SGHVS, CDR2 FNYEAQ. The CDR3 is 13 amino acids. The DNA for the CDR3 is TGTGCCAGCAGCTTGCGGCGAGATCAGCCCCAGCATTTT. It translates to CASSLRRDQPQHF.

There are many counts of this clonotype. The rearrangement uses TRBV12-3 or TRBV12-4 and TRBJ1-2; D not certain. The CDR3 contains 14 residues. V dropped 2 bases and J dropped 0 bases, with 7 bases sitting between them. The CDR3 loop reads CASSLTGSNYGYTF. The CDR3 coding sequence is TGTGCCAGCAGTTTAACGGGCTCTAACTATGGCTACACCTTC.

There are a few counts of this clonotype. CDR3 in amino acids: CATSRTGESYNEQFF. The CDR3 bases are TGTGCCACCAGCCGGACAGGGGAATCCTACAATGAGCAGTTCTTC. The chain joins TRBV24-1 to TRBJ2-1; 9 bases map to TRBD1. The CDR3 spans 15 residues. V lost 7 bases and J lost 1; bases outside the gene matches: 4. The germline CDR1 and CDR2 sequences are KGHDR and SFDVKD.

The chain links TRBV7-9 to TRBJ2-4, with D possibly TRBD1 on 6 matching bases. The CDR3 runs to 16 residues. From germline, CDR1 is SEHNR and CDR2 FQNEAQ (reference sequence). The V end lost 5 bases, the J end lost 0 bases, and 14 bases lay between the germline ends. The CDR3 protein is CASSPLRTVAKNIQYF. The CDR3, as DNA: TGTGCCAGCAGCCCACTCCGGACAGTAGCCAAAAACATTCAGTACTTC. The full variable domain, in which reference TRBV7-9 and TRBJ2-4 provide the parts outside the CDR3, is DTGVSQNPRHKITKRGQNVTFRCDPISEHNRLYWYRQTLGQGPEFLTYFQNEAQLEKSRLLSDRFSAERPKGSFSTLEIQRTEQGDSAMYLCASSPLRTVAKNIQYFGAGTRLSVL.

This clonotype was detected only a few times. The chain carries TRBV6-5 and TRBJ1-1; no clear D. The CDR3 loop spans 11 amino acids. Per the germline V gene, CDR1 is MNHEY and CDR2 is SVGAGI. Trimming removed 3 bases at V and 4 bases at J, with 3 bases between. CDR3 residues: CASSYGTEAFF. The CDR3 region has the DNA TGTGCCAGCAGTTATGGCACTGAAGCTTTCTTT.

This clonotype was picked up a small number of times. The CDR3 nucleotides read TGCGCCAGCAGGTTAGAGAACAATTCACCCCTCCACTTT. Translated, it gives CASRLENNSPLHF. The V and J genes are TRBV5-1 and TRBJ1-6; no firm D call. V was pared by 5 bases and J by 7 bases, with 10 bases between. Germline CDR1 is SGHRS and CDR2 is YFSETQ. This CDR3 region has 13 residues.

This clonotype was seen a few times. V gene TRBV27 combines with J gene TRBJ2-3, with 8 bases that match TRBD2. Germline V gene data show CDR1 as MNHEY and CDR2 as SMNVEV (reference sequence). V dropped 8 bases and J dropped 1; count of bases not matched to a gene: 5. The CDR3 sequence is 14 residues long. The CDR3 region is CASGLGLGTDTQYF. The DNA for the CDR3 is TGTGCCAGCGGGTTGGGACTAGGCACAGATACGCAGTATTTT.

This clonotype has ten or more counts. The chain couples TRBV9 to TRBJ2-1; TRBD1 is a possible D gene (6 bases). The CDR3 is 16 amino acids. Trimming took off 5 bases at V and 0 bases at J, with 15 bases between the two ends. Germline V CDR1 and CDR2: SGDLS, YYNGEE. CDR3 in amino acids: CASSGLRDTSYNEQFF. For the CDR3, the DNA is TGTGCCAGCAGTGGCCTACGGGACACCTCCTACAATGAGCAGTTCTTC.

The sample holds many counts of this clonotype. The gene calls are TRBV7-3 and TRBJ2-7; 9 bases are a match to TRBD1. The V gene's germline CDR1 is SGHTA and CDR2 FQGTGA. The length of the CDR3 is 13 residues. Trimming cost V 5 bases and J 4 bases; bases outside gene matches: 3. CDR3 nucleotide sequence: TGTGCCAGCAGCCAAGACAGGGGGTACGAGCAGTACTTC. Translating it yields CASSQDRGYEQYF.

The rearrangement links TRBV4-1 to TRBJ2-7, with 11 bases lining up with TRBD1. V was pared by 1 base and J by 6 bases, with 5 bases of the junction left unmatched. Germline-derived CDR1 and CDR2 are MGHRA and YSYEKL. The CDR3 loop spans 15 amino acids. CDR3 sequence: CASSQGRTGGSEQYV. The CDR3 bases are TGCGCCAGCAGCCAAGGAAGGACAGGGGGCTCCGAGCAGTACGTC.

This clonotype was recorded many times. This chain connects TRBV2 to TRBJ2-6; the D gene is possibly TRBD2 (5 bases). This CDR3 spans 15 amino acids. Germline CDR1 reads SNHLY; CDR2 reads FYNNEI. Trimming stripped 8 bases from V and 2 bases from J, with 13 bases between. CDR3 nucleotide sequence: TGTGCCAGCCCCTTGGAGGCTACTGGGGCCAACGTCCTGACTTTC. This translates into CASPLEATGANVLTF.

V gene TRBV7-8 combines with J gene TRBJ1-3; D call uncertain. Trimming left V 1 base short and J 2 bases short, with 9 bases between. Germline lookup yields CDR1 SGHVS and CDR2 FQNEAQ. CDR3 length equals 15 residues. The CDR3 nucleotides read TGTGCCAGCAGCTTAGGTTCTGGTGCTGGAAACACCATATATTTT. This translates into CASSLGSGAGNTIYF. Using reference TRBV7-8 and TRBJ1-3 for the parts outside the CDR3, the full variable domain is GAGVSQSPRYKVAKRGQDVALRCDPISGHVSLFWYQQALGQGPEFLTYFQNEAQLDKSGLPSDRFFAERPEGSVSTLKIQRTQQEDSAVYLCASSLGSGAGNTIYFGEGSWLTVV.

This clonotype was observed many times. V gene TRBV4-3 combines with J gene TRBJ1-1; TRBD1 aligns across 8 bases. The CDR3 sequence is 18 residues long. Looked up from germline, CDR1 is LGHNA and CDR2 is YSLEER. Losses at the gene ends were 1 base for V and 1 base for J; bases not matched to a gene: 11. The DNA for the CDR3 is TGCGCCAGCAGCCAAGCGATTTATTCAGGGGGCACGAACACTGAAGCTTTCTTT. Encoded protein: CASSQAIYSGGTNTEAFF.

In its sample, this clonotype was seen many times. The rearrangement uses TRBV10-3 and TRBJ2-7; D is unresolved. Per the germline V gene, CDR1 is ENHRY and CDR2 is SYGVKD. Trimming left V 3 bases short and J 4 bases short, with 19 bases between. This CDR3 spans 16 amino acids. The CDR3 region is CAISEPGAGATYEQYF. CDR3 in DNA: TGTGCCATCAGTGAACCGGGTGCAGGAGCGACTTACGAGCAGTACTTC.

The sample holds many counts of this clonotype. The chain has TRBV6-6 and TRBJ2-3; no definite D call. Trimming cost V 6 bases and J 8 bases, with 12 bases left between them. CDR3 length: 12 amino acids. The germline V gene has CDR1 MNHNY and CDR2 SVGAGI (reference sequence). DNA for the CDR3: TGTGCCAGCAGCCCAAGAGTCCGTACGCAGTATTTT. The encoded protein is CASSPRVRTQYF.

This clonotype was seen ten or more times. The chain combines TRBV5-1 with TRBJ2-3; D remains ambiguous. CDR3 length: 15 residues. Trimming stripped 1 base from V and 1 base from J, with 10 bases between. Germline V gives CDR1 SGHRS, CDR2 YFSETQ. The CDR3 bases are TGCGCCAGCAGCTTGTTAAGAGAGGGCACAGATACGCAGTATTTT. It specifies CASSLLREGTDTQYF.

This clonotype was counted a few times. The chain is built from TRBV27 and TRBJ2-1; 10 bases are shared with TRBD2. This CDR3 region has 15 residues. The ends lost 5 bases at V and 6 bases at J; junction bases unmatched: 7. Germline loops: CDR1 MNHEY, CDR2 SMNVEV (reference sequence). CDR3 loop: CASSISGGWGNEQFF. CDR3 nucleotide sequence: TGTGCCAGCAGTATTAGCGGGGGGTGGGGCAATGAGCAGTTCTTC.

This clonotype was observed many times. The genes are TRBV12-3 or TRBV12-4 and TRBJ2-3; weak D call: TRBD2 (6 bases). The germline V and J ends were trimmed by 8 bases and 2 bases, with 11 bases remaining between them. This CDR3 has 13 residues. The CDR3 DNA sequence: TGTGCCAGCTTGGCGGGGCTCACAGATACGCAGTATTTT. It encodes CASLAGLTDTQYF.

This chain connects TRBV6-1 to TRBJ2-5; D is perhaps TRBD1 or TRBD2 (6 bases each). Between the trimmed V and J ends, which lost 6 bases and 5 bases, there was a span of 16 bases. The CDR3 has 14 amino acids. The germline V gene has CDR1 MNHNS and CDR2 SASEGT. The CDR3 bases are TGTGCCAGCAGCCCGTCGGGGGCGTGGGAGACCCAGTACTTC. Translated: CASSPSGAWETQYF.

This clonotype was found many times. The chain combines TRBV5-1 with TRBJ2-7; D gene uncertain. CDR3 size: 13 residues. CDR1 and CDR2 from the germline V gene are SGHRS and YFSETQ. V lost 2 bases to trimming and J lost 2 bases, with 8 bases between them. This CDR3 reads CASSFMGAYEQYF. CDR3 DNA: TGCGCCAGCAGCTTCATGGGCGCCTACGAGCAGTACTTC.

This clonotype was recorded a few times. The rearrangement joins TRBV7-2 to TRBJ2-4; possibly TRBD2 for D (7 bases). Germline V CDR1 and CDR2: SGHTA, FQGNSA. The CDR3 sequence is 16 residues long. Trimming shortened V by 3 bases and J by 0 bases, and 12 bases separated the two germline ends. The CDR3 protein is CASSFFGGLAKNIQYF. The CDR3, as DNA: TGTGCCAGCAGCTTCTTCGGGGGGCTAGCCAAAAACATTCAGTACTTC.